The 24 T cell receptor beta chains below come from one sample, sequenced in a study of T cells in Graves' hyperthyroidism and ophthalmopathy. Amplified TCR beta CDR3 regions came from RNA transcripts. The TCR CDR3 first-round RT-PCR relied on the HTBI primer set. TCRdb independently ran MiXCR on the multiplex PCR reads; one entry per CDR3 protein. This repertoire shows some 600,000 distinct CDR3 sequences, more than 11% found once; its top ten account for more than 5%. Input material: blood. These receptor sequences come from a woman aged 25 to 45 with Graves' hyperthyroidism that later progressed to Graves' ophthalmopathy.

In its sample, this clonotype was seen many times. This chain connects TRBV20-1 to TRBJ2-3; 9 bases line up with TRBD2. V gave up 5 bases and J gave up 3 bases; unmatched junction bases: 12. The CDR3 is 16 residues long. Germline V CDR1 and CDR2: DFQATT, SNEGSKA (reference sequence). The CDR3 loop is CSASPIAGARTDTQYF. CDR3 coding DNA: TGCAGTGCTTCTCCAATAGCGGGAGCTCGAACAGATACGCAGTATTTT.

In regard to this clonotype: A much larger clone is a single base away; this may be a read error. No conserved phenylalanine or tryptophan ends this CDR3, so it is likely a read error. The CDR3 nucleotides read TGTGCCATCAGTGAGTCCGGGGGGAACACTGAAGCTTTCCTT. It specifies CAISESGGNTEAFL. This chain connects TRBV10-3 to TRBJ1-1; TRBD1 might be the D (5 bases). Germline-derived CDR1 and CDR2 are ENHRY and SYGVKD. The V end was cut by 0 bases, the J end by 1 base, with 6 bases between. This CDR3 comprises 14 residues.

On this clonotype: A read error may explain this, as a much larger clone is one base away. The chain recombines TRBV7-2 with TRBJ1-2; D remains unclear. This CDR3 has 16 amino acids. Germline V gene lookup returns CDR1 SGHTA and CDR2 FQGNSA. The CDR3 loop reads CASSLVGGPPSYGDTF. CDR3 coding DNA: TGTGCCAGCAGCTTAGTTGGAGGACCTCCTTCCTATGGCGACACCTTC.

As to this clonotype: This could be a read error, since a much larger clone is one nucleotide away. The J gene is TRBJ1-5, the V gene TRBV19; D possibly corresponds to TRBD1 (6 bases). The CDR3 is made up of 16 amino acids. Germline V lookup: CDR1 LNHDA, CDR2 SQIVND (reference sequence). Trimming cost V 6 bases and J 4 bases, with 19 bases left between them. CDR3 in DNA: TGTGCCAGTAGGGACAATTTGTGGCAGGGGAATCAGCCCCAGCATTTT. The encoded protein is CASRDNLWQGNQPQHF.

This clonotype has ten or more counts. The chain's CDR3 is CASCLGVGSSYEQYF. CDR3 nucleotides: TGTGCCAGCTGTTTGGGAGTAGGAAGCTCCTACGAGCAGTACTTC. The gene calls are TRBV6-1 and TRBJ2-7, with a tentative D call TRBD2 (5 bases). Germline values: CDR1 MNHNS, CDR2 SASEGT. This CDR3 is 15 amino acids long. V was clipped by 8 bases and J by 0 bases, with 17 bases between them.

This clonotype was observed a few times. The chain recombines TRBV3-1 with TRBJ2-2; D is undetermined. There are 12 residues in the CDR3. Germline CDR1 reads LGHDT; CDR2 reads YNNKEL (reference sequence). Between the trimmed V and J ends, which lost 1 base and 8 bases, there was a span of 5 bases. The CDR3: CASSQVRGELFF. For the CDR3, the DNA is TGTGCCAGCAGCCAAGTCCGTGGGGAGCTGTTTTTT.

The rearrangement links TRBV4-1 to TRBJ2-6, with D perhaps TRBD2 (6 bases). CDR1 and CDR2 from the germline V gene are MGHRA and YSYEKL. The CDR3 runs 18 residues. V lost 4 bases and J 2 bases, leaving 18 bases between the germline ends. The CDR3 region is CASSPPRRERTGANVLTF. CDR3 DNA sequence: TGCGCCAGCAGCCCACCAAGACGGGAGAGAACTGGGGCCAACGTCCTGACTTTC.

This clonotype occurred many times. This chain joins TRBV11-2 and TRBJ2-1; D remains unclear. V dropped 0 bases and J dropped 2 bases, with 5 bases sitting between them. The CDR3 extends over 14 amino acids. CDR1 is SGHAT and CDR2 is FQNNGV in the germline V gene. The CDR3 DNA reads TGTGCCAGCAGCTTAGATCCAGCCTACAATGAGCAGTTCTTC. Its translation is CASSLDPAYNEQFF.

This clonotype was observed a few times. The CDR3 DNA reads TGCAGTGCTTATGTAAACACCGGGGAGCTGTTTTTT. Protein: CSAYVNTGELFF. The V gene is TRBV20-1, the J gene TRBJ2-2; no clear D gene. Per germline, CDR1 DFQATT and CDR2 SNEGSKA (reference sequence). V lost 5 bases, J lost 2 bases, and 6 bases lay in between. CDR3 size: 12 residues.

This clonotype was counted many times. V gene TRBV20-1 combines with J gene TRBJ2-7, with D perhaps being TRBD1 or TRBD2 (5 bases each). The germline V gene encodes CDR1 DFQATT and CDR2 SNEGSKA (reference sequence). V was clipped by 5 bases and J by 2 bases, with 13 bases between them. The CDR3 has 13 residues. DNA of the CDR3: TGCAGTGCTGGGGACGGCGCCACCTACGAGCAGTACTTC. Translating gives CSAGDGATYEQYF.

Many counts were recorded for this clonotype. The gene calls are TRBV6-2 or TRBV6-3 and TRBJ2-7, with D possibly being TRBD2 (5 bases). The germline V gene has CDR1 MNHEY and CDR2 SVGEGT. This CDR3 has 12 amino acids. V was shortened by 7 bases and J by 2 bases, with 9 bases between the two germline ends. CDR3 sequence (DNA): TGTGCCAGCAACAAGGGAGCCTACGAGCAGTACTTC. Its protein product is CASNKGAYEQYF.

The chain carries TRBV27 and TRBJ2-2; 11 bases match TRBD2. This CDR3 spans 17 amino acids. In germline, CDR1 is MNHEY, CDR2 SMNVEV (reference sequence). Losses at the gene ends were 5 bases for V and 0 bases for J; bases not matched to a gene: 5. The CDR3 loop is CASSPVSGRANTGELFF. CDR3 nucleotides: TGTGCCAGCAGTCCTGTTAGCGGGAGGGCGAACACCGGGGAGCTGTTTTTT.

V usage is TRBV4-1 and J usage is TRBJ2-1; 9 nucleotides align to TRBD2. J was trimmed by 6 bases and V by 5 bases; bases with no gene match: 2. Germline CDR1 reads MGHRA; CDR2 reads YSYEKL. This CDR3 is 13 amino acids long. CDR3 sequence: CASSAGGGNEQFF. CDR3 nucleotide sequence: TGCGCCAGCAGCGCGGGGGGGGGCAATGAGCAGTTCTTC.

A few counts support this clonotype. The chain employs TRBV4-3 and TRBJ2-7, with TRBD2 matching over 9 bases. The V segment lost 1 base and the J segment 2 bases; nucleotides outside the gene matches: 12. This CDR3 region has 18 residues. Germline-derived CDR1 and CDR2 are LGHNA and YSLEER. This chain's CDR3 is CASSQVPSSGTLTYEQYF. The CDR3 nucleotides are TGCGCCAGCAGCCAAGTCCCCTCTAGCGGGACTTTGACCTACGAGCAGTACTTC.

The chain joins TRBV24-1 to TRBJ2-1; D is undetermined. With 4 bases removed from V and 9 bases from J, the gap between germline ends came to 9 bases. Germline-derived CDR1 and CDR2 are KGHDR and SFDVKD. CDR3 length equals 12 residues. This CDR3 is CATSDSIGEQFF. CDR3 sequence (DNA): TGTGCCACCAGTGACTCCATCGGTGAGCAGTTCTTC.

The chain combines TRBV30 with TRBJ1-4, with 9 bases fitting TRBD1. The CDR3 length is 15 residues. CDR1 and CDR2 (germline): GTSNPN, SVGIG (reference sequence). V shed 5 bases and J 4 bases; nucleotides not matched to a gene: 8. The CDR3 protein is CAWGAGQGLNEKLFF. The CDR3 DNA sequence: TGTGCCTGGGGTGCCGGACAGGGGCTTAATGAAAAACTGTTTTTT. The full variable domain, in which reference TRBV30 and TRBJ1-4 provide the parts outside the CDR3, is SQTIHQWPATLVQPVGSPLSLECTVEGTSNPNLYWYRQAAGRGLQLLFYSVGIGQISSEVPQNLSASRPQDRQFILSSKKLLLSDSGFYLCAWGAGQGLNEKLFFGSGTQLSVL.

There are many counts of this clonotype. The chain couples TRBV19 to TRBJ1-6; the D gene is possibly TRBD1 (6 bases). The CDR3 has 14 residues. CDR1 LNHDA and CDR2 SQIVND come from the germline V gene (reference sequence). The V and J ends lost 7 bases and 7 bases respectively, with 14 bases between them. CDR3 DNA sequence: TGTGCCAGTATGTACAGGGCACGGAATTCACCCCTCCACTTT. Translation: CASMYRARNSPLHF.

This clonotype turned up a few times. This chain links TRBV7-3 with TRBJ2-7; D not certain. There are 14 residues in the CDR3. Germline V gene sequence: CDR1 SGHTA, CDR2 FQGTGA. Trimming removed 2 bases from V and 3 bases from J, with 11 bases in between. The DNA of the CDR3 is TGTGCCAGCAGCTTAGAGCCAAACAACTACGAGCAGTACTTC. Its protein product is CASSLEPNNYEQYF.

CDR3 region: CASSFLRQELYNSPLHF. CDR3 nucleotide sequence: TGTGCCAGCAGTTTCCTTCGACAGGAGCTCTATAATTCACCCCTCCACTTT. The chain links TRBV6-2 or TRBV6-3 to TRBJ1-6; possible D gene TRBD1, 6 bases. CDR1 and CDR2 (germline): MNHEY, SVGEGT. V dropped 4 bases and J dropped 3 bases, with 16 bases sitting between them. There are 17 residues in the CDR3.

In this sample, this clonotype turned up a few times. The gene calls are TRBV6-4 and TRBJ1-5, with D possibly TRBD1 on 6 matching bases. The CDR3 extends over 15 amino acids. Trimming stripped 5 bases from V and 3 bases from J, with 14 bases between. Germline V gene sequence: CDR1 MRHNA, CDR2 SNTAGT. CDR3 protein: CASSPSDSPNQPQHF. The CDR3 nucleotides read TGTGCCAGCAGTCCCTCGGACAGTCCCAATCAGCCCCAGCATTTT.

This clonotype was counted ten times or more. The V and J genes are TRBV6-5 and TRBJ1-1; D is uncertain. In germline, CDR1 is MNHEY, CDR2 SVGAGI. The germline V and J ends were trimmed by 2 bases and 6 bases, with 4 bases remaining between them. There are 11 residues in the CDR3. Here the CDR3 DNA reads TGTGCCAGCAGTTACCGGTCTGAAGCTTTCTTT. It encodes CASSYRSEAFF.

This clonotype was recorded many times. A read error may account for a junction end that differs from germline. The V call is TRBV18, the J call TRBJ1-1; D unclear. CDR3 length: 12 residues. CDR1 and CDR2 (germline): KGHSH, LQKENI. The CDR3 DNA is TGTGCCAGCTCACCCGAGAACGCTGAAGCTTTCTTT. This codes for CASSPENAEAFF.

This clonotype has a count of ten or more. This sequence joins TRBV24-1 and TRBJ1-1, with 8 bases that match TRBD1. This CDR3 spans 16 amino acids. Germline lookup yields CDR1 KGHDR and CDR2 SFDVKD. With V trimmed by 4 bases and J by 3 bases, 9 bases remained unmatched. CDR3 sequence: CATSEGETGEDTEAFF. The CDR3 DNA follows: TGTGCCACCAGTGAGGGGGAGACAGGGGAAGACACTGAAGCTTTCTTT.

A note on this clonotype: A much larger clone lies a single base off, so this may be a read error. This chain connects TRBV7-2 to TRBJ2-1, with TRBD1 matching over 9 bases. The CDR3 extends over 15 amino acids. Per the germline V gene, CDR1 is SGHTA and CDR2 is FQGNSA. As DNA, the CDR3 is TGTGCCAACAGCTTATGGGACAGGGAGTACAATGAGCAGTTCTTC. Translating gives CANSLWDREYNEQFF.